This section outlines one TCR beta chain sequence together with its context. No antigen is known for it. Per-nucleotide qualities are absent, and no much larger clonotype sits a single base away. The method was the immunoSEQ multiplex PCR assay. TCRdb retrieved this table from immuneACCESS and kept in-frame rearrangements only. Not all clones are present; in checked studies, unresolved V genes account for under half, and no reason is known for the remainder. For this sample the table gives some 73,000 clones, of which roughly 79% were detected only once. Approximately 22% of the sample lies in the top ten. This entry is derived from a study of radiotherapy plus CTLA-4 blockade in lung cancer (dated by TCRdb to about 2018). About the investigation overall: Objective responses occurred in about 20% of enrolled patients, and around 29% achieved disease control.

The study tested focal radiation therapy combined with CTLA-4 blockade (ipilimumab) in patients with chemo-refractory metastatic non-small-cell lung cancer. V is cut by 7 bases and J by 4 bases, and the space between the germline ends is 12 bases. From the cysteine through the phenylalanine, the CDR3 covers 13 amino acids. Left in the record is the CDR3 DNA by itself, 39 bases read in frame from the first base. The germline V gene sets CDR1 to LGHNA and CDR2 to YNFKEQ. Overall study results and their limits: Increased serum interferon-beta after radiation, together with early dynamic changes in blood T cell clones, were reported to be the strongest predictors of response. TCR clones derived from tumors expanded in peripheral blood after treatment with radiotherapy and ipilimumab.

Rearrangement joined TRBV4-2 to TRBJ2-3, and perhaps TRBD1 as D gene, on 6 matching bases. Here the sequenced sample was peripheral blood, taken from a patient treated with radiotherapy plus ipilimumab. This receptor was obtained from a human donor with non-small cell lung cancer whose response to radiotherapy plus ipilimumab could not be evaluated. Some clones in this sample may be carry-over from other donors' samples. The bases read TGTGCCAGCACGAGCAGGGGTTCAGATACGCAGTATTTT. Translated, it reads CASTSRGSDTQYF.